This TCR beta chain was obtained from a study of blood T cell repertoires in COVID-19. At the level of the study: COVID-19 samples collected from the United States, Italy and Spain covered acute and convalescent phases. T cells, B-cell-depleted T cells, or PBMCs provided the cDNA or gDNA that served as material.

Germline-derived CDR1 and CDR2 are SGHVS and FQNEAQ. V gave up 7 bases and J gave up 4 bases, with 22 bases separating them. The CDR3 has 17 amino acids. As handled by the study authors: Amplification of reference gene primers was used by the study to estimate nucleated cell counts. Data came from immunoSEQ multiplex PCR; TCRdb stores just in-frame clones and leaves some out. V, J and clone size are taken as reported in that table, and D and trimming were inferred from the DNA itself. This table holds 150,000 to 200,000 clones, roughly 78% found once. The material sequenced was peripheral blood. This TCR came from a woman older than 75 with active or convalescent COVID-19. The gene calls are TRBV7-8 and TRBJ2-2; D possibly corresponds to TRBD2 (6 bases). The CDR3 loop reads CASTSQSGGRGTGELFF. CDR3 in DNA: TGTGCCAGCACCTCTCAGTCCGGGGGACGTGGCACCGGGGAGCTGTTTTTT. Filled out from reference TRBV7-8 and TRBJ2-2, the complete variable domain reads GAGVSQSPRYKVAKRGQDVALRCDPISGHVSLFWYQQALGQGPEFLTYFQNEAQLDKSGLPSDRFFAERPEGSVSTLKIQRTQQEDSAVYLCASTSQSGGRGTGELFFGEGSRLTVL.